This is a list of T cell receptor beta chains from one sample in a study of blood T cell repertoires in COVID-19. The assay was immunoSEQ multiplex PCR, and TCRdb's table has in-frame clones only and misses some. The sample holds 130,000 to 150,000 clones, around 86% seen once. Input material: peripheral blood. The receptors originated from a man aged 50 or older who had recovered from COVID-19. CDR3s leave out the opening cysteine and the closing phenylalanine or tryptophan. Each record gives: V gene, J gene, CDR3 protein.

TRBV7-8	TRBJ2-1	ASSLVSQLRNEQF
TRBV7-9	TRBJ1-1	ASSLSQGDTEAF
TRBV5-1	TRBJ2-7	ASSPAGTPLEQY
TRBV27	TRBJ2-5	ASSLLGVGETQY
TRBV5-1	TRBJ1-1	ASSLSSGYGTEAF
TRBV19	TRBJ2-6	ASTADRANVLT
TRBV3-1/TRBV3-2	TRBJ1-2	ASSWGGSGYT
TRBV27	TRBJ1-5	ASSLTGPNQPQH
TRBV12-3/TRBV12-4	TRBJ1-4	ASTQGFFEKLF
TRBV18	TRBJ2-1	ASSRDRAWNEQF
TRBV11-2	TRBJ1-2	ASSDTGTGGDFYGYT
TRBV30	TRBJ1-1	AGNTQGSEAF
TRBV20-1	TRBJ1-1	SASLLASTEAF
TRBV5-1	TRBJ2-5	ASSLAVGTQETQY
TRBV2	TRBJ2-7	ASRSQGSSYEQY
TRBV30	TRBJ2-7	AWSVGRFPYEQY
TRBV27	TRBJ1-6	ASSPLQGANSPLH
TRBV27	TRBJ2-7	ASSPPGQGPYEQY
TRBV7-9	TRBJ1-5	ASSPRESNQPQH
TRBV12-3/TRBV12-4	TRBJ1-2	ASSLSGYYGYT
TRBV7-8	TRBJ1-1	ASSFSVSNTEAF
TRBV11-2	TRBJ2-3	ASSLVPLAGANSDTQY